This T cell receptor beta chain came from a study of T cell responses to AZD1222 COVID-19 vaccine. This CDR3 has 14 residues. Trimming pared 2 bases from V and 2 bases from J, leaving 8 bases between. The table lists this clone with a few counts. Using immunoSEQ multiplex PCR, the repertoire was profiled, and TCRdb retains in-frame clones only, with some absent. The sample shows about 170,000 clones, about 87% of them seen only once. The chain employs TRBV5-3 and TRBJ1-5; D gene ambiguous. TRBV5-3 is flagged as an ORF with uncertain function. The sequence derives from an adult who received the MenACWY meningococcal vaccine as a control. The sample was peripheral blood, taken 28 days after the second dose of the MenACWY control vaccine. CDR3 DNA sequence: TGTGCCAGAAGCTTACCTAGGTGCAATCAGCCCCAGCATTTT. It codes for CARSLPRCNQPQHF.